One and the same sample provided the 17 T cell receptor beta chains below, sequenced in a study of technical replicates of blood from several donors. Sequencing used immunoSEQ multiplex PCR; TCRdb keeps in-frame clones, though not all of them. Here the sample spans roughly 60,000 clones, 65% to 90% being singletons. Sequences were obtained from PBMCs. The receptor source for this set is a human donor in good health. Some clones in this sample may be carry-over from other donors' samples.

The chain carries TRBV5-4 and TRBJ1-6, with D tentatively TRBD1 (6 bases). V was pared by 4 bases and J by 10 bases, with 15 bases between. In germline, CDR1 is SGHNT, CDR2 YYREEE (reference sequence). The CDR3 is 14 residues long. CDR3 DNA: TGTGCCAGCAGCCTCATTCCAGGGGTGTCACCCCTCCACTTT. This sequence encodes CASSLIPGVSPLHF.

This chain uses TRBV9 with TRBJ2-5; weak D call: TRBD1 (6 bases). The V gene lost 0 bases and the J gene lost 5 bases, with 14 bases spanning the gap. This CDR3 comprises 15 residues. The germline V gene encodes CDR1 SGDLS and CDR2 YYNGEE. DNA of the CDR3: TGTGCCAGCAGCGTAGCCCCAGGGGAAGGGGAGACCCAGTACTTC. Residues: CASSVAPGEGETQYF.

V usage is TRBV18 and J usage is TRBJ2-5; 8 bases are a match to TRBD2. This CDR3 has 17 residues. Germline loops: CDR1 KGHSH, CDR2 LQKENI. V shed 0 bases, J shed 0 bases, and the junction held 6 bases outside the gene matches. This CDR3 reads CASSPPRGDLYQETQYF. The CDR3 nucleotides read TGTGCCAGCTCACCACCGCGGGGGGACCTGTACCAAGAGACCCAGTACTTC.

The chain joins TRBV4-2 to TRBJ2-7, with D possibly being TRBD2 (5 bases). V gave up 0 bases and J gave up 6 bases, with 6 bases separating them. The germline CDR1 and CDR2 sequences are LGHNA and YNFKEQ. This CDR3 is 12 amino acids long. The CDR3 spells CASSQDRGEQYF. DNA of the CDR3: TGTGCCAGCAGCCAAGATCGGGGCGAGCAGTACTTC.

The chain combines TRBV6-4 with TRBJ2-2; possibly TRBD2 for D (6 bases). The CDR3 consists of 16 residues. The V gene lost 1 base and the J gene lost 4 bases, with 13 bases spanning the gap. CDR1 and CDR2 (germline): MRHNA, SNTAGT. The CDR3 spells CASSDWSGRPTGELFF. The CDR3 nucleotides are TGTGCCAGCAGTGACTGGAGCGGGCGTCCCACCGGGGAGCTGTTTTTT.

The V and J genes are TRBV7-2 and TRBJ2-6; a weak D match, TRBD1 (5 bases). V was cut by 6 bases and J by 1 base, with 7 bases left in between. The length of the CDR3 is 14 residues. The germline V gene encodes CDR1 SGHTA and CDR2 FQGNSA. The CDR3 loop is CASSQGSGANVLTF. The CDR3 DNA reads TGTGCCAGCAGTCAGGGATCTGGGGCCAACGTCCTGACTTTC.

The CDR3 DNA is TGTGCCAGTAGTATCGGGAGCTCCTATAATTCACCCCTCCACTTT. Its protein product is CASSIGSSYNSPLHF. The J gene is TRBJ1-6, the V gene TRBV19; D unclear. Germline V gene data show CDR1 as LNHDA and CDR2 as SQIVND (reference sequence). V dropped 3 bases and J dropped 0 bases, with 6 bases sitting between them. The CDR3 has 15 residues. Full variable domain (remainder filled in from reference TRBV19 and TRBJ1-6): DGGITQSPKYLFRKEGQNVTLSCEQNLNHDAMYWYRQDPGQGLRLIYYSQIVNDFQKGDIAEGYSVSREKKESFPLTVTSAQKNPTAFYLCASSIGSSYNSPLHFGNGTRLTVT.

The rearrangement joins TRBV4-1 to TRBJ1-2; no clear D gene. The CDR3 runs to 14 residues. Looked up from germline, CDR1 is MGHRA and CDR2 is YSYEKL. Trimming cost V 1 base and J 4 bases, with 10 bases left between them. The CDR3 loop reads CASSQVSGGYGYTF. The CDR3 DNA reads as TGCGCCAGCAGCCAAGTCAGCGGAGGCTATGGCTACACCTTC.

V and J are TRBV4-2 and TRBJ1-2; 8 nucleotides line up with TRBD1. V shed 3 bases and J 3 bases; nucleotides not matched to a gene: 6. CDR1 and CDR2 from the germline V gene are LGHNA and YNFKEQ. The CDR3 consists of 15 residues. The CDR3, as DNA: TGTGCCAGCAGCCAGAGTGGACAGGGAGACTATGGCTACACCTTC. Translated: CASSQSGQGDYGYTF.

This sequence joins TRBV18 and TRBJ1-2, with 8 bases that match TRBD1. The CDR3 consists of 15 residues. Per germline, CDR1 KGHSH and CDR2 LQKENI. With 4 bases clipped from V and 4 bases from J, the junction kept 8 bases outside the gene matches. CDR3 DNA sequence: TGTGCCAGCTCACGTGGACAGGGATTAGCCTATGGCTACACCTTC. As protein: CASSRGQGLAYGYTF.

The chain recombines TRBV30 with TRBJ2-5, with 11 bases that match TRBD2. V lost 1 base to trimming and J lost 5 bases; unmatched junction nucleotides: 9. CDR3 size: 16 residues. Germline-derived CDR1 and CDR2 are GTSNPN and SVGIG (reference sequence). The CDR3 here is CAWSAGTSGARETQYF. The DNA for the CDR3 is TGTGCCTGGAGTGCTGGGACTAGCGGAGCTCGGGAGACCCAGTACTTC.

The chain links TRBV5-6 to TRBJ1-5; D remains unclear. V was shortened by 0 bases and J by 4 bases, with 14 bases between the two germline ends. The V gene's germline CDR1 is SGHDT and CDR2 YYEEEE. The CDR3 consists of 16 residues. The CDR3 sequence: CASSLGSVRENQPQHF. CDR3 coding DNA: TGTGCCAGCAGCTTGGGGTCGGTGAGAGAGAATCAGCCCCAGCATTTT.

Only one count was recorded for this clone. The genes are TRBV13 and TRBJ2-7; possible D gene TRBD2, 6 bases. The V gene's germline CDR1 is PRHDT and CDR2 FYEKMQ (reference sequence). Trimming took off 2 bases at V and 7 bases at J, with 18 bases between the two ends. The CDR3 is 15 residues long. Here the CDR3 DNA reads TGTGCCAGCAGCTTACGGGGGACTCCGTGGGGGGAGCAGTACTTC. The encoded protein is CASSLRGTPWGEQYF.

The chain joins TRBV4-3 to TRBJ2-7; TRBD1 matches 7 bases. Germline loops: CDR1 LGHNA, CDR2 YSLEER. The ends lost 4 bases at V and 6 bases at J; junction bases unmatched: 6. This CDR3 comprises 13 residues. Here the CDR3 reads CASSPDRVGEQYF. The CDR3 bases are TGCGCCAGCAGCCCTGACAGGGTAGGCGAGCAGTACTTC.

This rearrangement joins TRBV11-2 to TRBJ2-1, with 7 bases lining up with TRBD2. With 4 bases clipped from V and 15 bases from J, the junction kept 12 bases outside the gene matches. The CDR3 runs 13 residues. Germline CDR1 is SGHAT and CDR2 is FQNNGV. Written as DNA, the CDR3 is TGTGCCAGCAGCTCGGGACTACCTTCCCTGGGGTTCTTC. Translating it yields CASSSGLPSLGFF.

The chain has TRBV5-6 and TRBJ1-5; 7 positions match TRBD1. Germline CDR1 reads SGHDT; CDR2 reads YYEEEE. CDR3 length equals 14 residues. V trimming: 4 bases; J trimming: 6 bases; junction bases outside the gene matches: 7. Here the CDR3 DNA reads TGTGCCAGCAGCCCCGGGACAGCCTTTCAGCCCCAGCATTTT. This sequence encodes CASSPGTAFQPQHF.

The chain has TRBV7-8 and TRBJ1-3, with D unresolved. Trimming left V 3 bases short and J 0 bases short, with 12 bases between. The CDR3 is 16 amino acids. Germline-derived CDR1 and CDR2 are SGHVS and FQNEAQ. CDR3 nucleotides: TGTGCCAGCAGCTTTGGGCAGGCCTTCTCTGGAAACACCATATATTTT. Residues: CASSFGQAFSGNTIYF.